One sample yielded the 7 T cell receptor beta chains listed below, sequenced in a study of blood T cell repertoires in COVID-19. Sequencing used immunoSEQ multiplex PCR; TCRdb keeps in-frame clones, though not all of them. The table has 140,000 to 150,000 clones, approximately 87% seen once; the top ten hold more than 1%. The sample was PBMCs or T cells enriched from blood (not recorded which). These receptors originate from a woman under 40 with acute COVID-19.

The V gene is TRBV7-3, the J gene TRBJ2-7; D possibly corresponds to TRBD1 (7 bases). Trimming took off 5 bases at V and 0 bases at J, with 11 bases between the two ends. Germline V gene data show CDR1 as SGHTA and CDR2 as FQGTGA. The CDR3 is made up of 14 amino acids. CDR3 in amino acids: CASSQGGGSYEQYF. Here the CDR3 DNA reads TGTGCCAGCAGCCAGGGGGGCGGCTCCTACGAGCAGTACTTC.

V gene TRBV7-2 combines with J gene TRBJ2-5, with TRBD1 matching 7 bases. The CDR3 has 17 residues. V was clipped by 1 base and J by 3 bases; unmatched bases: 11. CDR1 is SGHTA, CDR2 FQGNSA, per germline. Written as DNA, the CDR3 is TGTGCCAGCAGCTTAGTAATCGGGGCGACAGGGAAAGAGACCCAGTACTTC. Its translation is CASSLVIGATGKETQYF.

This clone was seen only a few times. The chain employs TRBV4-1 and TRBJ1-1; the match to TRBD1 covers 7 bases. This CDR3 has 14 amino acids. J was trimmed by 1 base and V by 5 bases; bases with no gene match: 4. Germline CDR1 reads MGHRA; CDR2 reads YSYEKL. The CDR3: CASSFRQGNTEAFF. The CDR3 DNA reads as TGCGCCAGCAGCTTCAGACAGGGGAACACTGAAGCTTTCTTT.

The chain carries TRBV4-3 and TRBJ2-1; D perhaps matches TRBD2 (6 bases). The CDR3 is 20 amino acids. Germline V gene sequence: CDR1 LGHNA, CDR2 YSLEER. Trimming cost V 4 bases and J 0 bases, with 25 bases left between them. The DNA for the CDR3 is TGCGCCAGCAGCCCGGGGCTGGAGCGGAGGGGATCTAGCTCCTACAATGAGCAGTTCTTC. Protein product: CASSPGLERRGSSSYNEQFF.

This chain links TRBV14 with TRBJ2-3; TRBD2 might be the D (5 bases). The germline CDR1 and CDR2 sequences are SGHDN and FVKESK. V gave up 1 base and J gave up 7 bases, with 15 bases separating them. The CDR3 is 15 amino acids. The CDR3: CASSQGYGWRNTQYF. The DNA of the CDR3 is TGTGCCAGCAGCCAAGGTTATGGTTGGAGGAATACGCAGTATTTT.

The gene calls are TRBV19 and TRBJ1-5; D gene uncertain. The length of the CDR3 is 12 residues. The V gene's germline CDR1 is LNHDA and CDR2 SQIVND (reference sequence). Trimming cost V 5 bases and J 7 bases, with 9 bases left between them. The CDR3 protein is CASSLGVQPQHF. CDR3 nucleotides: TGTGCCAGTAGTCTAGGAGTGCAGCCCCAGCATTTT.

The V call is TRBV19, the J call TRBJ2-1, with 9 bases that match TRBD1. This CDR3 is built from 15 residues. The trim removed 6 bases at V and 5 bases at J, leaving 8 bases unmatched. Germline lookup yields CDR1 LNHDA and CDR2 SQIVND (reference sequence). The CDR3, as DNA: TGTGCCAGTAGCGAAGACAGGGGGGGAGACAATGAGCAGTTCTTC. As protein: CASSEDRGGDNEQFF.